These 9 T cell receptor beta chains were all obtained from the same sample, sequenced in a study of regulatory T cells in long-lasting Graves disease. iRepertoire HTBI primers and Arm-PCR of CDR3 regions built TCR beta libraries. TCRdb reprocessed the multiplex PCR reads via MiXCR and lists one record per CDR3 protein. This table holds 500,000 to 800,000 distinct CDR3 sequences, about 30% found once. The sample's time point: persistent/refractory GD, antithyroid drugs over 5 years with positive TRAb. Construction of the TCR library relied on RNA isolated from PBMCs. Material: peripheral blood mononuclear cells (PBMCs), obtained when the disease was refractory, from a patient treated with antithyroid drugs. The receptors were sampled from a female donor with Graves disease.

The V gene is TRBV12-3 or TRBV12-4, the J gene TRBJ1-5; TRBD1 matches at 10 bases. This CDR3 comprises 16 residues. Trimming removed 2 bases from V and 2 bases from J; junction bases left unmatched: 3. CDR3 amino acids: CASSLWTGGGNQPQHF. In nucleotides, the CDR3 is TGTGCCAGCAGTTTATGGACAGGGGGAGGCAATCAGCCCCAGCATTTT.

The chain links TRBV29-1 to TRBJ1-1; D remains ambiguous. Trimming left V 7 bases short and J 1 base short, with 10 bases between. The CDR3 is made up of 12 amino acids. Germline CDR1 reads SQVTM; CDR2 reads ANQGSEA. This CDR3 is CSARRENTEAFF. CDR3 coding DNA: TGCAGCGCTAGGCGAGAGAACACTGAAGCTTTCTTT.

The chain couples TRBV5-5 to TRBJ1-2; 7 bases map to TRBD1. This CDR3 spans 17 amino acids. The trim removed 4 bases at V and 2 bases at J, leaving 14 bases unmatched. Germline V gene lookup returns CDR1 SGHKS and CDR2 YYEKEE (reference sequence). The CDR3 here is CASSTAVRQGLNYGYTF. DNA for the CDR3: TGTGCCAGCAGCACTGCGGTCCGACAGGGATTAAACTATGGCTACACCTTC. The full variable domain, its missing parts supplied by reference TRBV5-5 and TRBJ1-2, is DAGVTQSPTHLIKTRGQQVTLRCSPISGHKSVSWYQQVLGQGPQFIFQYYEKEERGRGNFPDRFSARQFPNYSSELNVNALLLGDSALYLCASSTAVRQGLNYGYTFGSGTRLTVV.

This rearrangement joins TRBV12-3 or TRBV12-4 to TRBJ1-5; 9 bases are a match to TRBD1. This CDR3 is 16 amino acids long. Losses at the gene ends were 6 bases for V and 2 bases for J; bases not matched to a gene: 8. CDR3 nucleotides: TGTGCCAGCAGGGACCCCCGGACAGGGGGCAATCAGCCCCAGCATTTT. Translating gives CASRDPRTGGNQPQHF.

This clonotype came up a few times. This chain uses TRBV15 with TRBJ1-2; D call uncertain. The CDR3 totals 14 residues. Germline lookup yields CDR1 LNHNV and CDR2 YYDKDF (reference sequence). With 3 bases removed from V and 2 bases from J, the gap between germline ends came to 10 bases. As DNA, the CDR3 is TGTGCCACCAGCAGTCCGTACCAGAACTATGGCTACACCTTC. Translating it yields CATSSPYQNYGYTF.

This clonotype came up many times. The J gene is TRBJ1-2, the V gene TRBV28, with 11 bases aligning to TRBD1. This CDR3 has 17 amino acids. V was pared by 6 bases and J by 4 bases, with 13 bases of the junction left unmatched. The V gene's germline CDR1 is MDHEN and CDR2 SYDVKM. CDR3 sequence (DNA): TGTGCCAGCAGAGGAAACTGGGACAGGGGGTTAGGCTATGGCTACACCTTC. As protein: CASRGNWDRGLGYGYTF.

Worth noting for this clonotype: This sequence may be a read error, since a much larger clone differs from it by one base. The chain couples TRBV3-1 to TRBJ2-7; the match to TRBD2 covers 8 bases. The CDR3 contains 15 residues. The germline V gene encodes CDR1 LGHDT and CDR2 YNNKEL (reference sequence). CDR3 sequence: CASSQVPSGYYKQYF. The CDR3 DNA sequence: TGTGCCAGCAGCCAAGTCCCTAGCGGGTACTACAAGCAGTACTTC.

This clonotype was detected a few times. The V and J genes are TRBV30 and TRBJ1-5; D is perhaps TRBD1 (6 bases). Trimming pared 5 bases from V and 5 bases from J, leaving 16 bases between. This CDR3 is 14 amino acids long. Germline V gene sequence: CDR1 GTSNPN, CDR2 SVGIG (reference sequence). CDR3 residues: CAWGGTRRDQPQHF. The CDR3 DNA reads TGTGCCTGGGGGGGGACACGGAGAGATCAGCCCCAGCATTTT.

This chain connects TRBV19 to TRBJ2-5, with no clear D. This CDR3 region has 13 residues. Germline V gene data show CDR1 as LNHDA and CDR2 as SQIVND (reference sequence). Trimming took 5 bases from V and 0 from J, leaving 7 bases between them. CDR3 coding DNA: TGTGCCAGTAGTTCGAGCTACCAAGAGACCCAGTACTTC. Its translation: CASSSSYQETQYF.